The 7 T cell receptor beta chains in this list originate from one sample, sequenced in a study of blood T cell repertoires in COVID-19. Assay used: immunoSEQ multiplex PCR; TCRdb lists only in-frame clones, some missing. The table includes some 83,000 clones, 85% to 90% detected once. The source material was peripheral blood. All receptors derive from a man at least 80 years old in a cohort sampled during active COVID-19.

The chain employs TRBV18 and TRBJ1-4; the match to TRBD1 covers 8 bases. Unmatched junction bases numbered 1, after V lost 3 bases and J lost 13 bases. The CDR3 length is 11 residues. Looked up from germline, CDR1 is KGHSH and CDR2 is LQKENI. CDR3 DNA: TGTGCCAGCTCACCCGACAGGGGACTGTTTTTT. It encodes CASSPDRGLFF.

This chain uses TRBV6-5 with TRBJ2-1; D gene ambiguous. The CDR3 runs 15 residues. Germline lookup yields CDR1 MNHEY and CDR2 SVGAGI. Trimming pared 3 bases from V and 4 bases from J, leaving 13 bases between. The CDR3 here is CASSYTAPEYNEQFF. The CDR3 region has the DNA TGTGCCAGCAGTTATACAGCCCCTGAATACAATGAGCAGTTCTTC.

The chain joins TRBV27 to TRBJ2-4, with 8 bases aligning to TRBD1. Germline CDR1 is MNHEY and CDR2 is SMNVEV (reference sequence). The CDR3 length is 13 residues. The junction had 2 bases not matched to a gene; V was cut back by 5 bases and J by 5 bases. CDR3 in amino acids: CASSTDRENIQYF. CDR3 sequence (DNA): TGTGCCAGCAGTACGGACAGGGAAAACATTCAGTACTTC.

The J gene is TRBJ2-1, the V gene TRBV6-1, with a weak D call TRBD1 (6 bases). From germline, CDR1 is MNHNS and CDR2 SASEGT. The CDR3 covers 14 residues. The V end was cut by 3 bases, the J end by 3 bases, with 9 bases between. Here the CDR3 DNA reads TGTGCCAGCAGTGACGGACAGTTCTACAATGAGCAGTTCTTC. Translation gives CASSDGQFYNEQFF.

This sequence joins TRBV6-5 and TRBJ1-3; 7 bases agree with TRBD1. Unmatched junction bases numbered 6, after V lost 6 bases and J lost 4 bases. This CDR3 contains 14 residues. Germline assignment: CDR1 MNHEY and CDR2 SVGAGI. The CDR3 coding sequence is TGTGCCAGCAGCCGACAGGGTTCAGGAAACACCATATATTTT. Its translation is CASSRQGSGNTIYF.

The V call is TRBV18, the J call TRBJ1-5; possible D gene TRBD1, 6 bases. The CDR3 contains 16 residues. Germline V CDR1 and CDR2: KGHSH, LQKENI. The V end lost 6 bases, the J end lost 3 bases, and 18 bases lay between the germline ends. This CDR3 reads CASSLSWDNSNQPQHF. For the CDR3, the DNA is TGTGCCAGCTCCCTCTCATGGGACAACTCCAATCAGCCCCAGCATTTT.

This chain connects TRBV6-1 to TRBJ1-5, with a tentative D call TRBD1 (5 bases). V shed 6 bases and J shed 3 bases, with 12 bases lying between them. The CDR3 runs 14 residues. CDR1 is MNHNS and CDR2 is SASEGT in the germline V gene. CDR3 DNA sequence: TGTGCCAGCAGCACCGCGGGGGACAATCAGCCCCAGCATTTT. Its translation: CASSTAGDNQPQHF.